Below, 30 T cell receptor beta chains from the same sample are listed, as sequenced in a study of control samples from healthy donors and cancer patients (dated by TCRdb to about 2020). Library preparation used the immunoSEQ multiplex PCR assay. The table was pulled from immuneACCESS by TCRdb, which kept in-frame rearrangements only. Such tables lose some clones; where checked, under half of the loss comes from unresolved V genes, and the rest has no known cause. The sample table records under 200,000 clones; about 91% of these occur just once. The ten most abundant clones make up 4.5% to 6% of the sample. Sequencing was done on a sample of blood. The receptors were gathered from a woman younger than 45 in good health.

V gene TRBV5-1 combines with J gene TRBJ2-7; 11 bases match TRBD2. Germline loops: CDR1 SGHRS, CDR2 YFSETQ. The CDR3 spans 15 residues. The V gene end was trimmed by 4 bases and the J gene end by 2 bases; junction bases not matched to a gene: 5. The CDR3 reads CASSIGTSGAYEQYV. CDR3 nucleotide sequence: TGCGCCAGCAGCATTGGGACTAGCGGTGCCTACGAGCAGTACGTC.

This clone showed up just a few times. The rearrangement joins TRBV19 to TRBJ2-7; D is possibly TRBD2 (6 bases). Trimming took off 1 base at V and 6 bases at J, with 10 bases between the two ends. Germline CDR1 is LNHDA and CDR2 is SQIVND (reference sequence). CDR3 length equals 13 residues. CDR3 region: CASSIVGGSEQYV. The CDR3 DNA follows: TGTGCCAGTAGTATAGTAGGAGGGAGCGAGCAGTACGTC.

Here the CDR3 reads CASSTGGDTGELFF. CDR3 DNA sequence: TGTGCCAGCAGTACAGGGGGCGACACCGGGGAGCTGTTTTTT. This chain links TRBV6-5 with TRBJ2-2; TRBD1 matches 9 bases. Germline-derived CDR1 and CDR2 are MNHEY and SVGAGI. With 5 bases clipped from V and 3 bases from J, the junction kept 1 base outside the gene matches. The CDR3 length is 14 residues.

V is TRBV15 and J is TRBJ2-2; 11 bases line up with TRBD2. V shed 3 bases and J 8 bases; nucleotides not matched to a gene: 5. Looked up from germline, CDR1 is LNHNV and CDR2 is YYDKDF (reference sequence). This CDR3 region has 15 residues. For the CDR3, the DNA is TGTGCCACCAGCAGTAGCGGGAGGGCCCAAGGGGAGCTGTTTTTT. Translation gives CATSSSGRAQGELFF.

In the case of this clone: The same CDR3 can be traced to other DNA sequences in this sample. The rearrangement links TRBV5-1 to TRBJ2-7; no clear D gene. The CDR3 consists of 13 residues. The V end was cut by 1 base, the J end by 2 bases, with 7 bases between. Per the germline V gene, CDR1 is SGHRS and CDR2 is YFSETQ. The DNA of the CDR3 is TGCGCCAGCAGCTTGACTCGGGCCTACGAGCAGTACTTC. This sequence encodes CASSLTRAYEQYF.

This chain joins TRBV6-6 and TRBJ1-1, with 8 bases identical to TRBD1. Unmatched junction bases numbered 4, after V lost 2 bases and J lost 2 bases. This CDR3 spans 15 amino acids. CDR1 and CDR2 (germline): MNHNY, SVGAGI (reference sequence). The CDR3 sequence is CASSYNGQGNTEAFF. The CDR3 DNA reads as TGTGCCAGCAGTTACAACGGACAGGGAAACACTGAAGCTTTCTTT.

The V call is TRBV5-1, the J call TRBJ1-4; D uncertain. V was clipped by 5 bases and J by 0 bases, with 11 bases between them. This CDR3 is built from 15 residues. The germline V gene has CDR1 SGHRS and CDR2 YFSETQ. CDR3 loop: CASRGSSSTNEKLFF. For the CDR3, the DNA is TGCGCCAGCAGGGGGAGCAGTTCAACTAATGAAAAACTGTTTTTT.

In DNA, the CDR3 is TGCAGCGTTGCCCAGGGGGGTTGGTCCGGGGAGCTGTTTTTT. It specifies CSVAQGGWSGELFF. This chain connects TRBV29-1 to TRBJ2-2; a weak D match, TRBD1 (7 bases). Trimming left V 4 bases short and J 6 bases short, with 15 bases between. The CDR3 is 14 residues long. The V gene's germline CDR1 is SQVTM and CDR2 ANQGSEA.

The chain uses TRBV11-3 and TRBJ2-1; D is possibly TRBD2 (5 bases). Trimming cost V 0 bases and J 0 bases, with 6 bases left between them. CDR1 and CDR2 from the germline V gene are SGHNT and YENEEA. This CDR3 comprises 15 residues. CDR3 sequence: CASSLEDSSYNEQFF. The CDR3 bases are TGTGCCAGCAGCTTAGAGGACTCCTCCTACAATGAGCAGTTCTTC.

The chain carries TRBV4-1 and TRBJ1-1; D call uncertain. Germline assignment: CDR1 MGHRA and CDR2 YSYEKL. The V gene lost 0 bases and the J gene lost 0 bases, with 5 bases spanning the gap. CDR3 length: 14 amino acids. The CDR3 nucleotides read TGCGCCAGCAGCCAAGAACTCATGAACACTGAAGCTTTCTTT. Protein: CASSQELMNTEAFF.

This chain joins TRBV5-1 and TRBJ2-3; D is ambiguous. The germline CDR1 and CDR2 sequences are SGHRS and YFSETQ. The CDR3 length is 15 residues. V gave up 0 bases and J gave up 2 bases, with 10 bases separating them. Written as DNA, the CDR3 is TGCGCCAGCAGCTTGGTAGGGATACTCACAGATACGCAGTATTTT. Encoded protein: CASSLVGILTDTQYF.

The chain couples TRBV20-1 to TRBJ2-5; 8 positions agree with TRBD1. The CDR3 extends over 15 amino acids. Germline loops: CDR1 DFQATT, CDR2 SNEGSKA (reference sequence). V was pared by 3 bases and J by 5 bases, with 11 bases of the junction left unmatched. CDR3 protein: CSASLRTGWRETQYF. The DNA of the CDR3 is TGCAGTGCTAGTTTAAGGACAGGGTGGCGGGAGACCCAGTACTTC.

This clone appeared a single time. The chain combines TRBV3-1 (or the pseudogene TRBV3-2) with TRBJ2-3; 10 bases agree with TRBD2. The length of the CDR3 is 16 residues. CDR1 LGHDT and CDR2 YNNKEL come from the germline V gene (reference sequence). V lost 1 base and J lost 7; bases outside the gene matches: 8. CDR3 sequence reads: CASSQVRAGGPNTQYF. The CDR3 region has the DNA TGTGCCAGCAGCCAAGTCCGAGCGGGGGGGCCGAATACGCAGTATTTT.

The CDR3 sequence is CASRITFSGTGDTGELFF. CDR3 sequence (DNA): TGTGCCAGCCGAATAACCTTCTCCGGGACAGGGGACACCGGGGAGCTGTTTTTT. V usage is TRBV27 and J usage is TRBJ2-2; 10 bases are shared with TRBD1. CDR3 length equals 18 residues. CDR1 and CDR2 from the germline V gene are MNHEY and SMNVEV (reference sequence). After removal of 8 bases from V and 3 bases from J, the junction contained 15 bases not matched to a gene.

In nucleotides, the CDR3 is TGTGCCAGCAGTGAAGGAGGCCGTTCACCCCTCCACTTT. This gives the protein CASSEGGRSPLHF. The V call is TRBV6-1, the J call TRBJ1-6; the D is unclear. The CDR3 contains 13 residues. Germline lookup yields CDR1 MNHNS and CDR2 SASEGT. V dropped 1 base and J dropped 9 bases, with 7 bases sitting between them.

Turning to this clone: Other DNA sequences in the sample encode the same CDR3. V usage is TRBV5-6 and J usage is TRBJ2-7, with D unresolved. The CDR3 is 11 residues long. The V and J ends lost 0 bases and 4 bases respectively, with 2 bases between them. Per the germline V gene, CDR1 is SGHDT and CDR2 is YYEEEE. CDR3 DNA sequence: TGTGCCAGCAGCTTGGGATACGAGCAGTACTTC. It yields the protein CASSLGYEQYF.

V and J are TRBV3-1 (or the pseudogene TRBV3-2) and TRBJ1-1; 10 positions agree with TRBD1. Germline V gene data show CDR1 as LGHDT and CDR2 as YNNKEL (reference sequence). Trimming took 7 bases from V and 5 from J; bases not matched to a gene: 16. CDR3 length equals 17 residues. CDR3 sequence: CASILTGTGVEGTEAFF. CDR3 bases: TGTGCCAGCATCCTCACCGGGACAGGGGTCGAAGGAACTGAAGCTTTCTTT.

This chain joins TRBV7-9 and TRBJ1-3, with 8 bases that match TRBD1. CDR1 is SEHNR, CDR2 FQNEAQ, per germline (reference sequence). V trimming: 5 bases; J trimming: 2 bases; junction bases outside the gene matches: 8. The CDR3 spans 16 residues. The CDR3 coding sequence is TGTGCCAGCAGCCCCGGACAGGGATCGGCTGGAAACACCATATATTTT. This gives the protein CASSPGQGSAGNTIYF.

The rearrangement links TRBV5-1 to TRBJ2-7, with 9 bases that match TRBD1. Losses at the gene ends were 4 bases for V and 7 bases for J; bases not matched to a gene: 12. CDR1 is SGHRS and CDR2 is YFSETQ in the germline V gene. The CDR3 extends over 15 amino acids. CDR3 coding DNA: TGCGCCAGCAGCGGGACGGGACAGGGCCTTTTGGAGCAGTACTTC. This translates into CASSGTGQGLLEQYF.

This chain uses TRBV11-3 with TRBJ1-2; a weak D match, TRBD1 (5 bases). The germline gives CDR1 SGHNT, CDR2 YENEEA. CDR3 length: 14 residues. V lost 7 bases and J lost 6, with 18 bases in between. The CDR3 region has the DNA TGTGCCAGCACCTCCGACCGGGACGCAGATGGCTACACCTTC. Amino acids: CASTSDRDADGYTF.

The rearrangement joins TRBV5-4 to TRBJ1-4; 7 bases agree with TRBD1. The CDR3 runs to 16 residues. J was trimmed by 2 bases and V by 4 bases; bases with no gene match: 8. Per the germline V gene, CDR1 is SGHNT and CDR2 is YYREEE (reference sequence). The CDR3: CASSRWRGQTNEKLFF. For the CDR3, the DNA is TGTGCCAGCAGCCGGTGGAGGGGGCAGACTAATGAAAAACTGTTTTTT. The entire variable domain, with the rest obtained from reference TRBV5-4 and TRBJ1-4, is as follows: ETGVTQSPTHLIKTRGQQVTLRCSSQSGHNTVSWYQQALGQGPQFIFQYYREEENGRGNFPPRFSGLQFPNYSSELNVNALELDDSALYLCASSRWRGQTNEKLFFGSGTQLSVL.

This sequence joins TRBV6-2 or TRBV6-3 and TRBJ2-1, with a weak D call TRBD2 (5 bases). Trimming pared 3 bases from V and 8 bases from J, leaving 11 bases between. CDR1 MNHEY and CDR2 SVGEGT come from the germline V gene. The CDR3 is made up of 13 amino acids. In DNA, the CDR3 is TGTGCCAGCAGTTATTTTCGCGGGCATGAGCAGTTCTTC. This gives the protein CASSYFRGHEQFF.

The chain has TRBV7-2 and TRBJ2-1, with D maybe TRBD2 (6 bases). Trimming pared 1 base from V and 9 bases from J, leaving 19 bases between. This CDR3 contains 16 residues. Per germline, CDR1 SGHTA and CDR2 FQGNSA. The CDR3 here is CASSLGPSVGIGEQFF. In nucleotides, the CDR3 is TGTGCCAGCAGCTTAGGCCCTAGCGTGGGGATAGGTGAGCAGTTCTTC.

This clone was seen repeatedly, ten times or more. The chain carries TRBV7-9 and TRBJ1-2; 10 bases are a match to TRBD1. With V trimmed by 6 bases and J by 8 bases, 12 bases remained unmatched. Germline-derived CDR1 and CDR2 are SEHNR and FQNEAQ (reference sequence). The CDR3 is 15 amino acids. The CDR3 region is CASRTTGGLEGGYTF. As DNA, the CDR3 is TGTGCCAGCAGGACGACAGGGGGCCTAGAGGGAGGCTACACCTTC.

The genes are TRBV5-6 and TRBJ2-1, with D uncertain. The CDR3 totals 14 residues. Between the trimmed V and J ends, which lost 6 bases and 4 bases, there was a span of 14 bases. CDR1 is SGHDT, CDR2 YYEEEE, per germline. CDR3 sequence reads: CASNLNTEYNEQFF. DNA of the CDR3: TGTGCCAGCAACCTGAACACCGAATACAATGAGCAGTTCTTC. Full variable domain (outside the CDR3, taken from reference TRBV5-6 and TRBJ2-1): DAGVTQSPTHLIKTRGQQVTLRCSPKSGHDTVSWYQQALGQGPQFIFQYYEEEERQRGNFPDRFSGHQFPNYSSELNVNALLLGDSALYLCASNLNTEYNEQFFGPGTRLTVL.

The J gene is TRBJ1-1, the V gene TRBV19; no clear D. The CDR3 length is 13 residues. V gave up 3 bases and J gave up 3 bases, with 8 bases separating them. Germline V gives CDR1 LNHDA, CDR2 SQIVND (reference sequence). The CDR3 protein is CASSMDRDTEAFF. CDR3 coding DNA: TGTGCCAGTAGTATGGATAGGGACACTGAAGCTTTCTTT.

This clone appeared a few times. The chain employs TRBV10-3 and TRBJ1-1; 7 bases map to TRBD1. This CDR3 is 14 amino acids long. CDR1 and CDR2 (germline): ENHRY, SYGVKD. Losses at the gene ends were 7 bases for V and 0 bases for J; bases not matched to a gene: 5. The CDR3 nucleotides are TGTGCCATCAACGACAGGGAGATGAACACTGAAGCTTTCTTT. Its translation: CAINDREMNTEAFF.

This rearrangement joins TRBV5-1 to TRBJ2-5; a possible D gene is TRBD2 (6 bases). The length of the CDR3 is 15 residues. The germline V and J ends were trimmed by 2 bases and 5 bases, with 16 bases remaining between them. Germline V lookup: CDR1 SGHRS, CDR2 YFSETQ. CDR3 protein: CASSFGAGNGETQYF. For the CDR3, the DNA is TGCGCCAGCAGCTTCGGCGCGGGAAACGGGGAGACCCAGTACTTC.

Remarks on this clone: One junction end disagrees with the germline gene, perhaps due to a read error. The rearrangement links TRBV7-7 to TRBJ2-3; 7 bases fit TRBD1. CDR1 SSHAT and CDR2 FNYEAQ come from the germline V gene (reference sequence). This CDR3 is 15 amino acids long. The CDR3 sequence: CASSRTGLLTDTQYF. The CDR3 coding sequence is TGTGCTAGCAGCCGGACAGGTCTGCTCACAGATACGCAGTATTTT. Filled out from reference TRBV7-7 and TRBJ2-3, the complete variable domain reads GAGVSQSPRYKVTKRGQDVTLRCDPISSHATLYWYQQALGQGPEFLTYFNYEAQPDKSGLPSDRFSAERPEGSISTLTIQRTEQRDSAMYRCASSRTGLLTDTQYFGPGTRLTVL.

The rearrangement joins TRBV19 to TRBJ1-2; TRBD1 agrees at 7 bases. Per the germline V gene, CDR1 is LNHDA and CDR2 is SQIVND (reference sequence). The CDR3 is 16 amino acids. V gave up 0 bases and J gave up 4 bases; unmatched junction bases: 8. Here the CDR3 DNA reads TGTGCCAGTAGTATAGATGATAGGCCAGGGGGCTATGGCTACACCTTC. Protein sequence: CASSIDDRPGGYGYTF. The entire variable domain, with the rest obtained from reference TRBV19 and TRBJ1-2, is as follows: DGGITQSPKYLFRKEGQNVTLSCEQNLNHDAMYWYRQDPGQGLRLIYYSQIVNDFQKGDIAEGYSVSREKKESFPLTVTSAQKNPTAFYLCASSIDDRPGGYGYTFGSGTRLTVV.